One sample yielded the 17 T cell receptor beta chains listed below, sequenced in a study of cytomegalovirus exposure and HLA in healthy donors. The primer mix had 60 Vbeta and 13 Jbeta primers. This table comes from immunoSEQ multiplex PCR, and its TCRdb copy is limited to in-frame clones, with some not included. The repertoire includes about 120,000 clones, roughly three quarters of them detected once, and around 4.4% sits in the top ten. The sequencing sample was made of PBMCs. These receptors came from a man between 25 and 39 years old in good health and CMV-seropositive.

This chain joins TRBV29-1 and TRBJ1-1; D may be TRBD1 (5 bases). Germline V gene data show CDR1 as SQVTM and CDR2 as ANQGSEA. Between the trimmed V and J ends, which lost 1 base and 7 bases, there was a span of 16 bases. The CDR3 covers 14 residues. CDR3: CSVEVVGRSIEAFF. The CDR3 nucleotides are TGCAGCGTTGAAGTGGTGGGGCGAAGCATTGAAGCTTTCTTT.

The sample holds a few counts of this clone. This chain uses TRBV19 with TRBJ2-1, with D tentatively TRBD2 (6 bases). V lost 3 bases, J lost 3 bases, and 12 bases lay in between. Germline assignment: CDR1 LNHDA and CDR2 SQIVND (reference sequence). This CDR3 spans 15 amino acids. The CDR3 bases are TGTGCCAGTAGTATCCGTAGCGGTTACTACAATGAGCAGTTCTTC. It codes for CASSIRSGYYNEQFF.

The table lists this clone with a few counts. As DNA, the CDR3 is TGTGCCAGCAGCTTAGACAAGAAGGCTAATGAAAAACTGTTTTTT. Encoded protein: CASSLDKKANEKLFF. V is TRBV5-5 and J is TRBJ1-4; no clear D. The CDR3 is made up of 15 amino acids. Germline V gives CDR1 SGHKS, CDR2 YYEKEE (reference sequence). V lost 2 bases, J lost 3 bases, and 11 bases lay in between.

In the case of this clone: Within the sample, other DNA sequences also encode this same CDR3. The chain is built from TRBV5-1 and TRBJ1-4; TRBD1 might be the D (5 bases). Germline CDR1 SGHRS, CDR2 YFSETQ. The CDR3 is 14 residues long. Trimming removed 0 bases at V and 8 bases at J, with 11 bases between. This CDR3 reads CASSLGQGGEKLFF. The CDR3 nucleotides read TGCGCCAGCAGCTTGGGGCAGGGTGGCGAAAAACTGTTTTTT.

The V call is TRBV7-9, the J call TRBJ1-3; D is undetermined. Trimming stripped 4 bases from V and 1 base from J, with 5 bases between. The CDR3 spans 13 residues. Germline loops: CDR1 SEHNR, CDR2 FQNEAQ (reference sequence). CDR3 region: CASSSSSGNTIYF. The CDR3 bases are TGTGCCAGCAGCTCCAGTTCTGGAAACACCATATATTTT.

The chain couples TRBV5-5 to TRBJ2-7; TRBD2 aligns across 10 bases. The CDR3 runs 14 residues. Looked up from germline, CDR1 is SGHKS and CDR2 is YYEKEE (reference sequence). The junction had 4 bases not matched to a gene; V was cut back by 1 base and J by 6 bases. The CDR3 bases are TGTGCCAGCAGCTTGTCTAGCGGGGGAACCGAGCAGTACTTC. Translating gives CASSLSSGGTEQYF. The full variable domain, completed using reference TRBV5-5 and TRBJ2-7, is DAGVTQSPTHLIKTRGQQVTLRCSPISGHKSVSWYQQVLGQGPQFIFQYYEKEERGRGNFPDRFSARQFPNYSSELNVNALLLGDSALYLCASSLSSGGTEQYFGPGTRLTVT.

The chain couples TRBV19 to TRBJ1-1; TRBD1 is a possible D gene (6 bases). The V gene lost 5 bases and the J gene lost 11 bases, with 24 bases spanning the gap. This CDR3 region has 15 residues. Per the germline V gene, CDR1 is LNHDA and CDR2 is SQIVND (reference sequence). In DNA, the CDR3 is TGTGCCAGTAGTGCCCTCGACAGGCTTCTGGGTGACGCTTTCTTT. The encoded protein is CASSALDRLLGDAFF.

This clone was detected once. This chain joins TRBV15 and TRBJ1-4; unclear D gene. Germline V gives CDR1 LNHNV, CDR2 YYDKDF (reference sequence). The germline V and J ends were trimmed by 0 bases and 0 bases, with 5 bases remaining between them. The CDR3 has 15 residues. The CDR3 DNA follows: TGTGCCACCAGCAGAGAGCGGACAACTAATGAAAAACTGTTTTTT. Encoded protein: CATSRERTTNEKLFF.

The V call is TRBV15, the J call TRBJ2-7; D may be TRBD2 (7 bases). Germline V CDR1 and CDR2: LNHNV, YYDKDF (reference sequence). V shed 2 bases and J shed 2 bases, with 22 bases lying between them. The CDR3 has 18 amino acids. The chain's CDR3 is CATSRSGGGGSGPYEQYF. DNA for the CDR3: TGTGCCACCAGCAGATCCGGGGGAGGGGGGTCAGGCCCCTACGAGCAGTACTTC.

The CDR3 sequence is CASRSGGFRGYTF. CDR3 DNA: TGTGCCAGTAGATCGGGTGGATTCCGTGGCTACACCTTC. The chain uses TRBV19 and TRBJ1-2, with unresolved D. Germline V gene sequence: CDR1 LNHDA, CDR2 SQIVND (reference sequence). V gave up 6 bases and J gave up 7 bases, with 15 bases separating them. There are 13 residues in the CDR3.

The chain is built from TRBV5-8 and TRBJ2-1, with 10 bases identical to TRBD2. The J segment lost 7 bases and the V segment lost 4 bases, leaving 14 bases of the junction unmatched. This CDR3 has 17 residues. Germline V gives CDR1 SGHTS, CDR2 YDEGEE. The CDR3 sequence: CASSTLDLAGEMNEQFF. The CDR3 bases are TGTGCCAGCAGCACCTTGGACCTAGCGGGGGAAATGAATGAGCAGTTCTTC.

The V call is TRBV2, the J call TRBJ2-3; 11 nucleotides align to TRBD2. From germline, CDR1 is SNHLY and CDR2 FYNNEI. J gave up 8 bases and V 9 bases, and 10 bases lay outside the gene matches. The CDR3 is 14 residues long. This CDR3 reads CASRGLAERSTQYF. Here the CDR3 DNA reads TGTGCCAGTCGGGGACTAGCGGAACGCAGTACGCAGTATTTT.

Only one count was recorded for this clone. This chain connects TRBV5-1 to TRBJ2-7, with TRBD2 matching 8 bases. Germline V gene lookup returns CDR1 SGHRS and CDR2 YFSETQ. Trimming cost V 4 bases and J 0 bases; bases outside gene matches: 9. CDR3 length: 16 residues. The CDR3 loop is CASSETSGLGSYEQYF. The CDR3 DNA reads TGCGCCAGCAGCGAAACTTCGGGACTAGGCTCCTACGAGCAGTACTTC.

This clone was observed once. The chain combines TRBV11-1 with TRBJ1-1; 7 positions agree with TRBD1. Germline V gene data show CDR1 as SGHAT and CDR2 as FQDESV (reference sequence). The V gene end was trimmed by 5 bases and the J gene end by 6 bases; junction bases not matched to a gene: 15. This CDR3 spans 16 amino acids. CDR3 sequence reads: CASSLRQGIPWAEAFF. The CDR3 DNA reads as TGTGCCAGCAGCCTAAGACAGGGAATCCCATGGGCTGAAGCTTTCTTT.

V is TRBV7-2 and J is TRBJ1-2; D perhaps matches TRBD1 (5 bases). The V end lost 3 bases, the J end lost 0 bases, and 14 bases lay between the germline ends. Germline V gene lookup returns CDR1 SGHTA and CDR2 FQGNSA. The CDR3 is 16 residues long. The CDR3 protein is CASSFSRGIPNYGYTF. CDR3 nucleotides: TGTGCCAGCAGCTTTAGCCGGGGGATTCCTAACTATGGCTACACCTTC. Full variable domain (outside the CDR3, taken from reference TRBV7-2 and TRBJ1-2): GAGVSQSPSNKVTEKGKDVELRCDPISGHTALYWYRQSLGQGLEFLIYFQGNSAPDKSGLPSDRFSAERTGGSVSTLTIQRTQQEDSAVYLCASSFSRGIPNYGYTFGSGTRLTVV.

About this clone: Other DNA variants within this sample encode the same CDR3. This rearrangement joins TRBV11-3 to TRBJ2-3; tentatively, D is TRBD1 (5 bases). V was cut by 3 bases and J by 0 bases, with 16 bases left in between. Germline V CDR1 and CDR2: SGHNT, YENEEA. This CDR3 region has 17 residues. In DNA form, the CDR3 reads TGTGCCAGCAGCTTGGGGCTACCGCCGTGGAGCACAGATACGCAGTATTTT. Its protein product is CASSLGLPPWSTDTQYF.

The V call is TRBV20-1, the J call TRBJ2-5; no clear D gene. Germline CDR1 is DFQATT and CDR2 is SNEGSKA (reference sequence). The CDR3 contains 10 residues. Trimming removed 3 bases at V and 5 bases at J, with 4 bases between. CDR3 in DNA: TGCAGTGCTAGCGCGGAGACCCAGTACTTC. As protein: CSASAETQYF.